Shown below are 9 T cell receptor beta chains from a single sample sequenced in a study of blood T cell repertoires in COVID-19. TCRdb's table, derived via immunoSEQ multiplex PCR, lists solely in-frame clones and lacks some. The data contain about 53,000 clones, around four fifths of them singletons. Sequenced input: peripheral blood. The receptors derive from a human donor in a cohort sampled during active COVID-19.

The chain is built from TRBV27 and TRBJ2-7; 7 nucleotides agree with TRBD2. The CDR3 totals 14 residues. Germline V gene sequence: CDR1 MNHEY, CDR2 SMNVEV (reference sequence). V trimming: 10 bases; J trimming: 4 bases; junction bases outside the gene matches: 13. The CDR3 here is CATRGAREGYEQYF. Written as DNA, the CDR3 is TGTGCCACCCGCGGGGCAAGGGAGGGTTACGAGCAGTACTTC.

The genes are TRBV18 and TRBJ2-2, with D perhaps TRBD1 (5 bases). This CDR3 region has 14 residues. V gave up 3 bases and J gave up 3 bases, with 8 bases separating them. Germline loops: CDR1 KGHSH, CDR2 LQKENI. The CDR3 DNA sequence: TGTGCCAGCTCACCGCTAGGGGACACCGGGGAGCTGTTTTTT. Amino acid sequence: CASSPLGDTGELFF.

The chain couples TRBV11-2 to TRBJ2-2; D is unclear. V was trimmed by 6 bases and J by 0 bases, leaving 11 bases between them. The CDR3 runs 15 residues. Germline CDR1 SGHAT, CDR2 FQNNGV. The CDR3 DNA reads TGTGCCAGCAGATCTCTGAGGTCGAACACCGGGGAGCTGTTTTTT. It yields the protein CASRSLRSNTGELFF.

The chain recombines TRBV7-6 with TRBJ2-3; 9 bases are a match to TRBD2. Per germline, CDR1 SGHVS and CDR2 FNYEAQ. V was pared by 3 bases and J by 2 bases, with 6 bases of the junction left unmatched. CDR3 size: 16 residues. CDR3 loop: CASSFLVAGATDTQYF. Written as DNA, the CDR3 is TGTGCCAGCAGCTTCCTTGTAGCGGGAGCCACAGATACGCAGTATTTT. Filled out from reference TRBV7-6 and TRBJ2-3, the complete variable domain reads GAGVSQSPRYKVTKRGQDVALRCDPISGHVSLYWYRQALGQGPEFLTYFNYEAQQDKSGLPNDRFSAERPEGSISTLTIQRTEQRDSAMYRCASSFLVAGATDTQYFGPGTRLTVL.

The gene calls are TRBV6-2 or TRBV6-3 and TRBJ2-5, with 12 bases aligning to TRBD2. CDR1 is MNHEY and CDR2 is SVGEGT in the germline V gene. V lost 6 bases to trimming and J lost 5 bases; unmatched junction nucleotides: 7. The CDR3 sequence is 15 residues long. The CDR3 DNA reads as TGTGCCAGCAGCAAGACTAGCGGGGGTGTCGAGACCCAGTACTTC. The encoded protein is CASSKTSGGVETQYF.

The chain employs TRBV27 and TRBJ2-5; D is perhaps TRBD2 (5 bases). The length of the CDR3 is 15 residues. The V end was cut by 2 bases, the J end by 5 bases, with 15 bases between. Looked up from germline, CDR1 is MNHEY and CDR2 is SMNVEV (reference sequence). The CDR3, as DNA: TGTGCCAGCAGTTTAAGGTTTGGGAGAGCGGAGACCCAGTACTTC. This codes for CASSLRFGRAETQYF.

The genes are TRBV6-5 and TRBJ2-5, with TRBD1 as a possible D gene (6 bases). CDR1 and CDR2 (germline): MNHEY, SVGAGI. V dropped 0 bases and J dropped 1 base, with 12 bases sitting between them. The CDR3 is 16 residues long. CDR3 amino acids: CASSYSTGGLQETQYF. In DNA, the CDR3 is TGTGCCAGCAGTTACTCGACTGGGGGCCTCCAAGAGACCCAGTACTTC.

In this sample, this clone turned up a few times. The rearrangement joins TRBV27 to TRBJ2-2; weak D call: TRBD2 (6 bases). V shed 4 bases and J shed 3 bases, with 6 bases lying between them. The germline CDR1 and CDR2 sequences are MNHEY and SMNVEV (reference sequence). This CDR3 region has 13 residues. The CDR3 region has the DNA TGTGCCAGCAGTTGGGGGGACACCGGGGAGCTGTTTTTT. Amino acids: CASSWGDTGELFF.

The chain uses TRBV4-1 and TRBJ2-7; 7 bases are a match to TRBD2. Germline loops: CDR1 MGHRA, CDR2 YSYEKL. The CDR3 extends over 15 amino acids. V trimming: 0 bases; J trimming: 4 bases; junction bases outside the gene matches: 6. For the CDR3, the DNA is TGCGCCAGCAGCCAAGACCTTGGACTAGTGTACGAGCAGTACTTC. As protein: CASSQDLGLVYEQYF.